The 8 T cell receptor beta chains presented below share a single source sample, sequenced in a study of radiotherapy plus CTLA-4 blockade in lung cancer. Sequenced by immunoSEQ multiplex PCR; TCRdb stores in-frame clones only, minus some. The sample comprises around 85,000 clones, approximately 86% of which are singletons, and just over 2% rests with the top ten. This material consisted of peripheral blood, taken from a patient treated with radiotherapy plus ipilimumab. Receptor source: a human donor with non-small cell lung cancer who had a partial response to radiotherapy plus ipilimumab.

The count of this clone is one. This CDR3 reads CASSPPGLVYEQYF. Written as DNA, the CDR3 is TGTGCCAGCTCACCCCCGGGACTTGTCTACGAGCAGTACTTC. This chain links TRBV18 with TRBJ2-7; TRBD2 might be the D (6 bases). Germline-derived CDR1 and CDR2 are KGHSH and LQKENI. CDR3 length equals 14 residues. V shed 3 bases and J shed 3 bases, with 12 bases lying between them.

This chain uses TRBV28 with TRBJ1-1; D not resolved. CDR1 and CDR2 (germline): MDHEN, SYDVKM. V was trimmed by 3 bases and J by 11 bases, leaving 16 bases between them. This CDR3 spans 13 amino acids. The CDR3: CASSLSREKVAFF. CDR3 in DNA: TGTGCCAGCAGTTTGTCACGGGAGAAAGTCGCTTTCTTT. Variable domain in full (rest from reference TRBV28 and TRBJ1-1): DVKVTQSSRYLVKRTGEKVFLECVQDMDHENMFWYRQDPGLGLRLIYFSYDVKMKEKGDIPEGYSVSREKKERFSLILESASTNQTSMYLCASSLSREKVAFFGQGTRLTVV.

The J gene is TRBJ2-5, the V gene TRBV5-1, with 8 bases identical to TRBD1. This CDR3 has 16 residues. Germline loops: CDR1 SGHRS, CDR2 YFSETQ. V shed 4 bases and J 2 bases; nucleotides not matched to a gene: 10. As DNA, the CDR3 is TGCGCCAGCAGCGGACAGGGACGGAGCATACAAGAGACCCAGTACTTC. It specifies CASSGQGRSIQETQYF. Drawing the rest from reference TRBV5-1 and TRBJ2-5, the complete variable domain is KAGVTQTPRYLIKTRGQQVTLSCSPISGHRSVSWYQQTPGQGLQFLFEYFSETQRNKGNFPGRFSGRQFSNSRSEMNVSTLELGDSALYLCASSGQGRSIQETQYFGPGTRLLVL.

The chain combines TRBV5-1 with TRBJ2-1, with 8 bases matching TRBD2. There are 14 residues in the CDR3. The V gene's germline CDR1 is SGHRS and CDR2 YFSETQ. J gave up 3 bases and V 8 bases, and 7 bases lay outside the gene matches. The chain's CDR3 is CASGMAGGYNEQFF. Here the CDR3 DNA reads TGCGCCAGTGGGATGGCGGGGGGCTACAATGAGCAGTTCTTC.

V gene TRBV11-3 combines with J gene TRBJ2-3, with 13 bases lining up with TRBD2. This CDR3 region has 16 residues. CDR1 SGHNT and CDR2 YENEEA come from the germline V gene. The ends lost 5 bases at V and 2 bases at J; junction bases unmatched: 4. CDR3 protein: CASSTGLAGDTDTQYF. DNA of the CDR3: TGTGCCAGCAGCACCGGACTAGCGGGGGACACAGATACGCAGTATTTT.

Here the CDR3 DNA reads TGTGCCAGCATATCGAGGTCCACAGGGGACGAGCAGTACTTC. Protein product: CASISRSTGDEQYF. The chain is built from TRBV28 and TRBJ2-7; TRBD1 agrees at 7 bases. CDR1 and CDR2 (germline): MDHEN, SYDVKM. The CDR3 extends over 14 amino acids. J gave up 5 bases and V 7 bases, and 11 bases lay outside the gene matches.

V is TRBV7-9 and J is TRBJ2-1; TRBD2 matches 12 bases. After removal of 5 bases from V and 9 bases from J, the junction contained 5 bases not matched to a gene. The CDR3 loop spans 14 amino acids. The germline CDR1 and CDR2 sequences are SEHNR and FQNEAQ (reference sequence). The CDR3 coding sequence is TGTGCCAGCAGCAGGACTAGCGGGATCGGTGAGCAGTTCTTC. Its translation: CASSRTSGIGEQFF.

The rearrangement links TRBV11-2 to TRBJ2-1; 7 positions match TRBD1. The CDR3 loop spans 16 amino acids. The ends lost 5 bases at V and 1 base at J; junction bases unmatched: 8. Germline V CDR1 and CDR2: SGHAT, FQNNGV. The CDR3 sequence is CASSPIRQGSYNEQFF. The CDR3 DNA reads TGTGCCAGCAGCCCGATACGACAGGGTTCCTACAATGAGCAGTTCTTC.